This TCR beta chain was profiled in a study of T cells in Graves' hyperthyroidism and ophthalmopathy. V dropped 3 bases and J dropped 0; count of bases not matched to a gene: 7. The germline V gene has CDR1 SGHAT and CDR2 FQNNGV. This CDR3 has 16 residues. Study results and caveats: Ophthalmopathy, as predicted by the model, came a median roughly 6.5 months after the prediction.

RNA transcripts yielded amplified TCR beta CDR3 regions. The study used the HTBI primer set for a first-round RT-PCR of the TCR CDR3. In TCRdb, the multiplex PCR reads were re-called with MiXCR into one record per CDR3 protein. The sample gives around 520,000 distinct CDR3 sequences, roughly 14% of which show up once; 17% is in the top ten. Newly diagnosed hyperthyroidism, duration under 2 months, in patients aged 18 to 65. Points on this clonotype: The antigen is undetermined.

The J gene is TRBJ2-5, the V gene TRBV11-2, with 7 bases matching TRBD2. Sequencing was performed on blood. The sequence was obtained from a woman under 30 with Graves' hyperthyroidism. The CDR3 DNA sequence: TGTGCCAGCAGCTTCGCCGGGGGGTTCAACCAAGAGACCCAGTACTTC. It translates to CASSFAGGFNQETQYF.